Each of the 22 T cell receptor beta chains below was sequenced from the same sample in a study of T-cell memory formation after mild COVID-19. TCRdb re-derived calls from the 5' RACE reads in MiXCR, one entry per CDR3 protein. The profile covers approximately 560,000 distinct CDR3 sequences, with 15% to 20% appearing a single time and around 7.8% taken by the ten largest. Input material: PBMCs or a T cell subset sorted from them (not recorded which). The receptors here all came from an adult woman who had mild COVID-19 (a few samples of this study predate the infection). Cell type and time point are not known.

This clonotype was picked up a small number of times. The gene calls are TRBV7-2 and TRBJ2-3; D is unresolved. V lost 4 bases, J lost 3 bases, and 8 bases lay in between. This CDR3 has 13 residues. Per germline, CDR1 SGHTA and CDR2 FQGNSA. Written as DNA, the CDR3 is TGTGCCAGCAGCTACCAGAGAACAGATACGCAGTATTTT. Protein sequence: CASSYQRTDTQYF.

The chain joins TRBV6-6 to TRBJ2-1; D gene ambiguous. With 0 bases removed from V and 1 base from J, the gap between germline ends came to 10 bases. Germline-derived CDR1 and CDR2 are MNHNY and SVGAGI (reference sequence). There are 16 residues in the CDR3. Written as DNA, the CDR3 is TGTGCCAGCAGTTACTCGTTGTCCCAGTCCTACAATGAGCAGTTCTTC. Amino acid sequence: CASSYSLSQSYNEQFF.

This clonotype was seen a handful of times. The chain couples TRBV20-1 to TRBJ2-3; 8 positions match TRBD2. With V trimmed by 3 bases and J by 7 bases, 9 bases remained unmatched. The CDR3 runs to 14 residues. Germline CDR1 DFQATT, CDR2 SNEGSKA (reference sequence). CDR3 bases: TGCAGTGCTAGTGCGAGGGAGCGGGGGAATACGCAGTATTTT. Encoded protein: CSASARERGNTQYF.

The CDR3 DNA is TGTGCCAGCAGCTTAGCTGACAGGGGAAGCCCTTACAATGAGCAGTTCTTC. This translates into CASSLADRGSPYNEQFF. The V call is TRBV7-9, the J call TRBJ2-1; 8 bases line up with TRBD1. The germline gives CDR1 SEHNR, CDR2 FQNEAQ (reference sequence). With V trimmed by 0 bases and J by 4 bases, 8 bases remained unmatched. This CDR3 spans 17 amino acids.

The chain uses TRBV20-1 and TRBJ1-5; D may be TRBD1 (6 bases). Trimming left V 7 bases short and J 0 bases short, with 16 bases between. The CDR3 contains 15 residues. Germline assignment: CDR1 DFQATT and CDR2 SNEGSKA (reference sequence). CDR3 residues: CSGTAGFDSNQPQHF. The CDR3 nucleotides are TGCAGTGGGACAGCCGGTTTCGATAGCAATCAGCCCCAGCATTTT.

This chain connects TRBV11-2 to TRBJ2-7, with 9 bases fitting TRBD2. Germline trimming cut 0 bases from V and 1 base from J; bases unmatched to any gene: 4. This CDR3 is built from 16 residues. The germline V gene encodes CDR1 SGHAT and CDR2 FQNNGV. CDR3 protein: CASSLEGSGSSYEQYF. CDR3 nucleotide sequence: TGTGCCAGCAGCTTAGAGGGTAGCGGGAGTTCCTACGAGCAGTACTTC.

CDR3 in amino acids: CASSSVSGGAVDTQYF. The DNA for the CDR3 is TGTGCCAGCAGCTCCGTTAGCGGGGGGGCCGTGGATACGCAGTATTTT. V usage is TRBV7-2 and J usage is TRBJ2-3, with 11 nucleotides matching TRBD2. V was pared by 4 bases and J by 6 bases, with 9 bases of the junction left unmatched. The CDR3 is 16 amino acids. CDR1 and CDR2 (germline): SGHTA, FQGNSA.

This chain links TRBV6-1 with TRBJ2-5; D is perhaps TRBD2 (5 bases). Between the trimmed V and J ends, which lost 4 bases and 5 bases, there was a span of 11 bases. The CDR3 loop spans 13 amino acids. Germline V gene data show CDR1 as MNHNS and CDR2 as SASEGT. The CDR3 DNA reads as TGTGCCAGCAGTGTCTGGCGAGGGGAGACCCAGTACTTC. Translated: CASSVWRGETQYF.

This chain links TRBV5-3 with TRBJ2-3, with D perhaps assigned TRBD1 or TRBD2 (5 bases each). TRBV5-3 is given ORF status, its function remaining uncertain. The length of the CDR3 is 15 residues. Trimming removed 3 bases from V and 2 bases from J, with 13 bases in between. The CDR3 nucleotides read TGTGCCAGAAGCTCCAAGAGGGACGCCACAGATACGCAGTATTTT. It encodes CARSSKRDATDTQYF.

The rearrangement links TRBV30 to TRBJ1-6; no definite D call. This CDR3 is built from 12 residues. V dropped 3 bases and J dropped 14 bases, with 14 bases sitting between them. From germline, CDR1 is GTSNPN and CDR2 SVGIG (reference sequence). The CDR3 sequence: CAWRVTYGALHF. In DNA form, the CDR3 reads TGTGCCTGGAGGGTCACCTACGGGGCCCTCCACTTT.

Written as DNA, the CDR3 is TGTGCCAGCAGCTTAGGCAAAGGGGGGCCTTATTCACCCCTCCACTTT. Encoded protein: CASSLGKGGPYSPLHF. The chain combines TRBV7-9 with TRBJ1-6; perhaps TRBD1 as D (6 bases). The CDR3 is 16 amino acids. Germline CDR1 SEHNR, CDR2 FQNEAQ (reference sequence). The ends were cut back, 1 base at V and 8 bases at J, with 15 bases in the middle. The full variable domain, rest sourced from reference TRBV7-9 and TRBJ1-6, is DTGVSQNPRHKITKRGQNVTFRCDPISEHNRLYWYRQTLGQGPEFLTYFQNEAQLEKSRLLSDRFSAERPKGSFSTLEIQRTEQGDSAMYLCASSLGKGGPYSPLHFGNGTRLTVT.

This clonotype was observed a few times. V gene TRBV7-9 combines with J gene TRBJ1-5, with D uncertain. This CDR3 comprises 11 residues. V gave up 4 bases and J gave up 9 bases, with 7 bases separating them. CDR1 and CDR2 from the germline V gene are SEHNR and FQNEAQ (reference sequence). CDR3 sequence: CASSSVGPQHF. Here the CDR3 DNA reads TGTGCCAGCAGCTCCGTGGGGCCCCAGCATTTT.

This clonotype has just a few counts. This rearrangement joins TRBV19 to TRBJ1-1; the match to TRBD1 covers 8 bases. The CDR3 totals 15 residues. After removal of 5 bases from V and 0 bases from J, the junction contained 5 bases not matched to a gene. CDR1 and CDR2 (germline): LNHDA, SQIVND (reference sequence). The CDR3 DNA sequence: TGTGCCAGTAGTGAAGGGGACAGGATGAACACTGAAGCTTTCTTT. This encodes CASSEGDRMNTEAFF.

This clonotype was detected a few times. The chain couples TRBV6-1 to TRBJ2-7, with D tentatively TRBD1 (5 bases). This CDR3 region has 15 residues. Trimming removed 1 base from V and 2 bases from J, with 12 bases in between. Germline V gene lookup returns CDR1 MNHNS and CDR2 SASEGT. For the CDR3, the DNA is TGTGCCAGCAGTGAAGGTCCGACAGCAACCTACGAGCAGTACTTC. Residues: CASSEGPTATYEQYF.

The rearrangement joins TRBV7-9 to TRBJ2-5; the match to TRBD2 covers 13 bases. The CDR3 length is 16 residues. Germline lookup yields CDR1 SEHNR and CDR2 FQNEAQ (reference sequence). With 6 bases clipped from V and 5 bases from J, the junction kept 9 bases outside the gene matches. DNA for the CDR3: TGTGCCAGCAGTTCAGCCTGGACTAGCGGGGGTGAGACCCAGTACTTC. It translates to CASSSAWTSGGETQYF. Supplemented by reference TRBV7-9 and TRBJ2-5, the full variable domain reads DTGVSQNPRHKITKRGQNVTFRCDPISEHNRLYWYRQTLGQGPEFLTYFQNEAQLEKSRLLSDRFSAERPKGSFSTLEIQRTEQGDSAMYLCASSSAWTSGGETQYFGPGTRLLVL.

The rearrangement uses TRBV6-5 and TRBJ2-1; a possible D gene is TRBD2 (5 bases). The CDR3 is made up of 13 amino acids. V was shortened by 11 bases and J by 2 bases, with 13 bases between the two germline ends. The germline V gene encodes CDR1 MNHEY and CDR2 SVGAGI. CDR3 protein: CASQRQPYNEQFF. Written as DNA, the CDR3 is TGTGCCTCCCAGCGGCAGCCCTACAATGAGCAGTTCTTC.

The V call is TRBV6-1, the J call TRBJ1-1; 7 nucleotides align to TRBD1. Germline V gene data show CDR1 as MNHNS and CDR2 as SASEGT. The trim removed 10 bases at V and 5 bases at J, leaving 13 bases unmatched. This CDR3 is built from 14 residues. The CDR3 here is CAINTGQRKTEAFF. In DNA, the CDR3 is TGTGCCATCAATACGGGACAGCGGAAAACTGAAGCTTTCTTT.

The gene calls are TRBV5-1 and TRBJ1-2; D is ambiguous. Trimming took 0 bases from V and 2 from J, leaving 8 bases between them. The CDR3 totals 14 residues. Per the germline V gene, CDR1 is SGHRS and CDR2 is YFSETQ. DNA for the CDR3: TGCGCCAGCAGCTTGGATACCAGGAACTATGGCTACACCTTC. It translates to CASSLDTRNYGYTF.

V gene TRBV29-1 combines with J gene TRBJ2-1, with TRBD1 matching 8 bases. The CDR3 runs 13 residues. Losses at the gene ends were 4 bases for V and 2 bases for J; bases not matched to a gene: 1. Per germline, CDR1 SQVTM and CDR2 ANQGSEA. The CDR3 DNA reads as TGCAGCGTTGGGACAGGGACCTACAATGAGCAGTTCTTC. It specifies CSVGTGTYNEQFF.

This rearrangement joins TRBV12-3 or TRBV12-4 to TRBJ1-4; the match to TRBD1 covers 12 bases. There are 19 residues in the CDR3. The trim removed 3 bases at V and 3 bases at J, leaving 11 bases unmatched. The CDR3 here is CASSFSPPGQGASNEKLFF. CDR3 in DNA: TGTGCCAGCAGTTTCTCTCCCCCGGGACAGGGGGCCTCTAATGAAAAACTGTTTTTT.

In this sample, this clonotype turned up once. The chain links TRBV2 to TRBJ2-7; D unresolved. The CDR3 runs to 15 residues. The germline CDR1 and CDR2 sequences are SNHLY and FYNNEI. Between the trimmed V and J ends, which lost 6 bases and 2 bases, there was a span of 17 bases. The DNA of the CDR3 is TGTGCCAGCAGCTCACCTCTGGACGGAACCTACGAGCAGTACTTC. Its translation is CASSSPLDGTYEQYF.

There are many counts of this clonotype. The chain combines TRBV20-1 with TRBJ1-1; no clear D gene. The CDR3 runs 14 residues. Trimming cost V 0 bases and J 5 bases, with 13 bases left between them. Germline V gene data show CDR1 as DFQATT and CDR2 as SNEGSKA (reference sequence). The CDR3 loop is CSARDPRYETEAFF. The CDR3 DNA is TGCAGTGCTAGAGACCCCCGTTATGAGACTGAAGCTTTCTTT.